This T cell receptor beta chain is from a study of shared clonotypes between healthy human individuals. This clone appeared once. Trimming left V 7 bases short and J 4 bases short, with 12 bases between. This CDR3 spans 13 amino acids. CDR1 is ENHRY, CDR2 SYGVKD, per germline. Clones were sequenced by immunoSEQ multiplex PCR, and TCRdb holds only the in-frame ones, with some missing. The repertoire holds a few hundred thousand clones, with approximately 97% as singletons. The chain employs TRBV10-3 and TRBJ2-3, with D perhaps matching TRBD2 (6 bases). The specimen was naive CD4+ T cells sorted from blood. Subset denoted: CD45RA+ positively selected. The TCR originated in a woman aged 25 to 39 in good health. The chain's CDR3 is CAIKVGGPDTQYF. The CDR3 region has the DNA TGTGCCATCAAAGTGGGAGGCCCAGATACGCAGTATTTT.